Below are 10 T cell receptor beta chains sequenced from a single sample in a study of blood T cells in healthy people across ages. Alongside a J-beta primer mix, a sample-barcoded 5' primer served in a second PCR lasting 7 to 11 cycles. TCRdb independently ran MiXCR on the 5' RACE reads; one entry per CDR3 protein. The sample has about a million distinct CDR3 sequences, about 51% seen once. Sequenced sample: blood. The receptors were sampled from a woman aged 55 to 70 in good health.

This clonotype was counted between two and nine times. The V and J genes are TRBV7-9 and TRBJ1-6; D gene uncertain. CDR1 and CDR2 from the germline V gene are SEHNR and FQNEAQ (reference sequence). Trimming stripped 8 bases from V and 8 bases from J, with 16 bases between. CDR3 length: 14 amino acids. The CDR3 region is CASRPDGWDSPLHF. The CDR3, as DNA: TGTGCCAGCCGTCCGGACGGATGGGATTCACCCCTCCACTTT.

In this sample, this clonotype turned up a few times. V usage is TRBV28 and J usage is TRBJ2-7; 13 bases match TRBD2. The V gene end was trimmed by 5 bases and the J gene end by 2 bases; junction bases not matched to a gene: 6. Germline V gives CDR1 MDHEN, CDR2 SYDVKM. The CDR3 is 16 residues long. CDR3 nucleotides: TGTGCCAGCAGTCTACTAGCGGGAGGGTTTCCCTACGAGCAGTACTTC. Translation gives CASSLLAGGFPYEQYF.

In its sample, this clonotype was seen a few times. The rearrangement uses TRBV6-2 or TRBV6-3 and TRBJ2-4, with 9 bases matching TRBD1. The closer fit of TRBJ2-7 to the DNA end suggests the J call may be wrong. Per the germline V gene, CDR1 is MNHEY and CDR2 is SVGEGT. The CDR3 has 13 amino acids. CDR3 sequence (DNA): TGTGCCAGCAGTACAGGGGGCCTATACGAGCAGTACTTC. It codes for CASSTGGLYEQYF.

The sample holds a few counts of this clonotype. This chain joins TRBV7-9 and TRBJ2-5; the D gene is possibly TRBD1 (5 bases). The V gene lost 5 bases and the J gene lost 5 bases, with 24 bases spanning the gap. This CDR3 has 17 residues. Germline-derived CDR1 and CDR2 are SEHNR and FQNEAQ (reference sequence). In nucleotides, the CDR3 is TGTGCCAGCAGCGCATCCCCGGACACCCTCCTGGAGGAGACCCAGTACTTC. It encodes CASSASPDTLLEETQYF.

This chain uses TRBV4-1 with TRBJ1-2; TRBD1 matches 8 bases. This CDR3 region has 17 residues. Per the germline V gene, CDR1 is MGHRA and CDR2 is YSYEKL. Losses at the gene ends were 2 bases for V and 3 bases for J; bases not matched to a gene: 11. Here the CDR3 DNA reads TGCGCCAGCAGCCAACCCCGACAGGGGTATAGGGACTATGGCTACACCTTC. Its translation is CASSQPRQGYRDYGYTF.

The V gene is TRBV20-1, the J gene TRBJ1-6, with D perhaps TRBD1 (5 bases). The CDR3 is 16 amino acids. V was pared by 6 bases and J by 0 bases, with 15 bases between. Germline lookup yields CDR1 DFQATT and CDR2 SNEGSKA (reference sequence). The CDR3 nucleotides are TGCAGTGCACGCGGGGCCGGAGGCTCCTATAATTCACCCCTCCACTTT. Translated, it gives CSARGAGGSYNSPLHF.

The chain is built from TRBV4-2 and TRBJ2-3, with no clear D. CDR3 length: 14 amino acids. The V gene lost 4 bases and the J gene lost 2 bases, with 10 bases spanning the gap. The germline V gene encodes CDR1 LGHNA and CDR2 YNFKEQ. The CDR3 bases are TGTGCCAGCAGCCGCAAGTTGGACACAGATACGCAGTATTTT. It specifies CASSRKLDTDTQYF.

The chain joins TRBV4-1 to TRBJ2-1, with D possibly TRBD2 on 6 matching bases. Germline CDR1 is MGHRA and CDR2 is YSYEKL. V was shortened by 0 bases and J by 5 bases, with 26 bases between the two germline ends. The CDR3 contains 20 residues. Here the CDR3 reads CASSQERGCRNIGKNNEQFF. In DNA, the CDR3 is TGCGCCAGCAGCCAAGAACGGGGGTGTCGTAATATTGGGAAGAACAATGAGCAGTTCTTC.

This clonotype has a handful of counts. The CDR3 region has the DNA TGTGCCAGCAGTTTACCGGACAGCTACGAGCAGTACTTC. It translates to CASSLPDSYEQYF. This chain links TRBV12-3 or TRBV12-4 with TRBJ2-7; possible D gene TRBD1, 6 bases. Trimming cost V 2 bases and J 3 bases, with 8 bases left between them. The CDR3 consists of 13 residues.

The chain recombines TRBV10-3 with TRBJ2-7; 7 nucleotides line up with TRBD1. The DNA end lines up better with TRBJ2-5; the J call may be wrong. Germline CDR1 is ENHRY and CDR2 is SYGVKD. This CDR3 region has 12 residues. CDR3 sequence: CAIQGGLGTQYF. CDR3 nucleotide sequence: TGTGCCATCCAAGGGGGCTTGGGGACCCAGTACTTC.